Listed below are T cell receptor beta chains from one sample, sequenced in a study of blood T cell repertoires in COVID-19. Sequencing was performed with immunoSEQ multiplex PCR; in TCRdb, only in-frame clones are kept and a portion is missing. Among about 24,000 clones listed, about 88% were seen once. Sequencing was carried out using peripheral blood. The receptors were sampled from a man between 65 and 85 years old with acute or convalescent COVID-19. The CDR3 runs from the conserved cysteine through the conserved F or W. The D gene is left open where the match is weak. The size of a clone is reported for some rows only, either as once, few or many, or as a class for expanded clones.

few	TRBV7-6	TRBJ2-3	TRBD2	TGTGCCAGCAGCTTAAGCGGGAGCGGGAGTTCCACGGATACGCAGTATTTT	CASSLSGSGSSTDTQYF
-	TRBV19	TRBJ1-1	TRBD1	TGTGCCAGTCAAGGACAGGGGGACACTGAAGCTTTCTTT	CASQGQGDTEAFF
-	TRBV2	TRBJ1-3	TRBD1	TGTGCCAGCAGCGGAGGTGCGACAGGGGGCTTTGGAAACACCATATATTTT	CASSGGATGGFGNTIYF
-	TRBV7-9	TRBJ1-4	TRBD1	TGTGCCAGCAGCTTCCTGACAGGGGGGAATGAAAAACTGTTTTTT	CASSFLTGGNEKLFF
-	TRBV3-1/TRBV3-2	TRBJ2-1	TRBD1	TGTGCCAGCAGCACCACAGGGGCAGAGTTCTTC	CASSTTGAEFF
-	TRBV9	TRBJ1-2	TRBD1	TGTGCCAGCAGCGTAGAGTCAAGGAGTGGGGACAGGGGCTATGGCTACACCTTC	CASSVESRSGDRGYGYTF
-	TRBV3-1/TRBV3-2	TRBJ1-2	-	TGTGCCAGCAGCCAAGTTTCTGGGAGTGGCTACACCTTC	CASSQVSGSGYTF
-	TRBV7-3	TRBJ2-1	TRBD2	TGTGCCAGCAGCTCCCCCGGGCTAGCGGTCTCGAAGCAGTTCTTC	CASSSPGLAVSKQFF
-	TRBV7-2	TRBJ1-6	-	TGTGCCAGCAGCTTGCTACCAGGGTCGCAATCACCCCTCCACTTT	CASSLLPGSQSPLHF
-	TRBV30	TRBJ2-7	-	TGTGCCTGGATCACCCAGGCTTACGAGCAGTACTTC	CAWITQAYEQYF
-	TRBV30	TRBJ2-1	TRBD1	TGTGCCTGGGCAAGGGACAGGGGGATGGATGAGCAGTTCTTC	CAWARDRGMDEQFF
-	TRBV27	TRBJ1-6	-	TGTGCCAGCAGTCCCAGGGCTGGCAATTCACCCCTCCACTTT	CASSPRAGNSPLHF
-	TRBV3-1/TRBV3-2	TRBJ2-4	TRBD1	TGTGCCAGCAGCCAGGATACGACAGGGATCGAAGCCAAAAACATTCAGTACTTC	CASSQDTTGIEAKNIQYF
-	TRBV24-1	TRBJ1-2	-	TGTGCCACCAGCGCCGGGGGACGGTTCGATGGCTACACCTTC	CATSAGGRFDGYTF
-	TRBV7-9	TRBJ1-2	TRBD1	TGTGCCAGCAGCTTGCCTACGGGACAGGGGGAGAGAGATGGCTACACCTTC	CASSLPTGQGERDGYTF
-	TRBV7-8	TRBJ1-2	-	TGTGCCAGCAGCGGGAGGGAGAGGTATGGCTACACCTTC	CASSGRERYGYTF
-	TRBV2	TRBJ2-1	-	TGTGCCAGCAGCCTACGGGACATTAACAATGAGCAGTTCTTC	CASSLRDINNEQFF
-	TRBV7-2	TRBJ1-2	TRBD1	TGTGCCAGCAGCCCCGACAGGGTCGGAGGCTACACCTTC	CASSPDRVGGYTF
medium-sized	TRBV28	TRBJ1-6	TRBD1	TGTGCCAGCAGTTTGTTCCGGGACAGGACTAATTCACCCCTCCACTTT	CASSLFRDRTNSPLHF
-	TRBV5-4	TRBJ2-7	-	TGTGCCAGCAGCCCTCCGGAAGTAGCGGACTCCTACGAGCAGTACTTC	CASSPPEVADSYEQYF
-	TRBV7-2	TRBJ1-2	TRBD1	TGTGCCAGCAGCAAACGACAGGGGCTTGACTATGGCTACACCTTC	CASSKRQGLDYGYTF
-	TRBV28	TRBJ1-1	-	TGTGCCAGCAGTCCCCGGTGGGTCCGGAGCACTGAAGCTTTCTTT	CASSPRWVRSTEAFF
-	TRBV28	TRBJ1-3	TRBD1	TGTGCCAGCAGTTTAAGCTTGCAGGGGGCCAGGGGAGGCGGAAACACCATATATTTT	CASSLSLQGARGGGNTIYF
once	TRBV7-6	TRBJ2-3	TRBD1	TGTGCCAGCAGCTTACTGGGACAGGGAAACACAGATACGCAGTATTTT	CASSLLGQGNTDTQYF
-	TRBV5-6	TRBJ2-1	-	TGTGCCAGCAGCTTGAGGCGGTCAGGACTACCCCACAATGAGCAGTTCTTC	CASSLRRSGLPHNEQFF
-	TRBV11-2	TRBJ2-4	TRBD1	TGTGCCAGCAGCTCACAGGGGAATGACATTCAGTACTTC	CASSSQGNDIQYF
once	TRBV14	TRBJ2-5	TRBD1	TGTGCCAGCAGCCTGGGGCAGGGGGCCGGAGAGACCCAGTACTTC	CASSLGQGAGETQYF
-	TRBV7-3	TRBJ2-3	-	TGTGCCAGCAGCTTAGGCGCGGCCGCAGATACGCAGTATTTT	CASSLGAAADTQYF
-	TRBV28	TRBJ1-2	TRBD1	TGTGCCAGCAGGAGAAGCGGACAGGATCGCTATGGCTACACCTTC	CASRRSGQDRYGYTF
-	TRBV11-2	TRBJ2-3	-	TGTGCCAGCAGGGGTGGTTCGGGGTACGGCACAGATACGCAGTATTTT	CASRGGSGYGTDTQYF